The clone carrying this T cell receptor beta chain came up a few times. Its antigen is undetermined. The CDR3 runs 13 residues. The germline gives CDR1 SQVTM, CDR2 ANQGSEA. After removal of 3 bases from V and 6 bases from J, the junction contained 6 bases not matched to a gene. Averaging about 120 mL, one heparinised blood draw was given by each donor. CD4+ naive, central memory, regulatory and stem cell-like memory cells were sorted via CD45RO/CCR7/CD25/CD127/CD95/CD27. Expressed TCRB transcripts were sequenced because the entire RNA isolate underwent reverse transcription. The method was immunoSEQ multiplex PCR; TCRdb's version includes in-frame clones alone and lacks a portion of them. The sample contains around 260,000 clones, roughly a quarter of which appear only once. This specimen comes from a study of beta chain features in type 1 diabetes. Study-wide results and caveats: Type 1 diabetes patients had TCRB CDR3s that were shorter (moderately but significantly so) in all four CD4+ subsets. A closer apparent resemblance between naive, central memory and Treg TCRB repertoires was seen in patients than in healthy donors. A PCR bias possibly favoring shorter templates would apply equally to patients and controls.

The genes are TRBV29-1 and TRBJ2-3; 7 positions agree with TRBD2. Sequencing was done on a sample of naive CD4+ T cells from blood. The receptor was derived from a woman in her twenties or thirties with type 1 diabetes. The chain's CDR3 is CSVEAGAGDTQYF. The CDR3 bases are TGCAGCGTTGAGGCGGGAGCGGGTGATACGCAGTATTTT.